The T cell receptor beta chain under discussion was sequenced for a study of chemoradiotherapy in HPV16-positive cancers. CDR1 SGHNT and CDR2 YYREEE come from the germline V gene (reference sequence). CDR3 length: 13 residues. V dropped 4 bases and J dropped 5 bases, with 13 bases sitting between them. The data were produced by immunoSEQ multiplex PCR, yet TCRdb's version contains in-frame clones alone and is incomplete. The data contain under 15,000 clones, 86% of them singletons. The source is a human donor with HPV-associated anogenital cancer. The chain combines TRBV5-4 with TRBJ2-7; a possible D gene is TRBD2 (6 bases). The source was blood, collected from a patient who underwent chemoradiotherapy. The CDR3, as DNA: TGTGCCAGCAGCCCGCCGACTAGTAACGAGCAGTACTTC. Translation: CASSPPTSNEQYF.